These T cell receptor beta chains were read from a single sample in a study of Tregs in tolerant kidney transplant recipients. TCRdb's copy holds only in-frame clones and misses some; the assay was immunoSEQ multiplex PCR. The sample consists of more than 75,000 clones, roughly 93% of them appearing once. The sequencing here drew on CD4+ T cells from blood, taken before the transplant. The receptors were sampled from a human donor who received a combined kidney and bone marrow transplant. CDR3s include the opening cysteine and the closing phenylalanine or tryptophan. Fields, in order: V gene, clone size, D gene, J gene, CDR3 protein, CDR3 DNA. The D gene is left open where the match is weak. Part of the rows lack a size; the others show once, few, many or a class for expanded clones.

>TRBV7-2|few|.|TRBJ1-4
CASSPRRGEKLFF
TGTGCCAGCAGCCCCAGACGAGGGGAAAAACTGTTTTTT
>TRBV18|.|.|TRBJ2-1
CASSLEPGSYNEQFF
TGTGCCAGCTCACTTGAGCCTGGCTCCTACAATGAGCAGTTCTTC
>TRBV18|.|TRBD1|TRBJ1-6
CASSVREGAESPLHF
TGTGCCAGCTCAGTCCGGGAGGGGGCAGAGTCACCCCTCCACTTT
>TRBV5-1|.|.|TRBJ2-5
CASSLGVRSQETQYF
TGCGCCAGCAGCTTGGGTGTCAGGTCCCAAGAGACCCAGTACTTC
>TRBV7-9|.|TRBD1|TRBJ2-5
CASSPRTGSLTQYF
TGTGCCAGCAGCCCCCGGACAGGGTCGTTGACCCAGTACTTC
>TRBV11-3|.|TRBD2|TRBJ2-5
CASSLGALAGRTAAYF
TGTGCCAGCAGCTTAGGGGCTTTAGCGGGCCGGACGGCGGCGTACTTC
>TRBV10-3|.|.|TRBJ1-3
CAISVQGAGNTIYF
TGTGCCATCAGTGTACAGGGAGCTGGAAACACCATATATTTT
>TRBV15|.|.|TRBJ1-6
CATSRDRYRSSPLHF
TGTGCCACCAGCAGAGACAGATACAGGTCTTCACCCCTCCACTTT
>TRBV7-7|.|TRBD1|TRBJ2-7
CASSAGTGTYEQYF
TGTGCCAGCAGCGCCGGGACAGGGACCTACGAGCAGTACTTC
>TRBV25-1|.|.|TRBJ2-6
CASLTVSSGANVLTF
TGTGCCAGCCTGACAGTTAGCTCTGGGGCCAACGTCCTGACTTTC
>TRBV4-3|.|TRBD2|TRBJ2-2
CASSQDLRGQAGGTTGELFF
TGCGCCAGCAGCCAAGATCTGAGGGGGCAGGCGGGAGGGACCACCGGGGAGCTGTTTTTT
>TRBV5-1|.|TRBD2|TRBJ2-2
CASSPSSGGATGELFF
TGCGCCAGCAGCCCTTCCAGCGGGGGGGCCACCGGGGAGCTGTTTTTT
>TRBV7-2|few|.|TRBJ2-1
CASTHDHSSYNEQFF
TGTGCCAGCACCCACGATCATAGCTCCTACAATGAGCAGTTCTTC
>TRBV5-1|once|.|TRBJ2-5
CASSLDFQETQYF
TGCGCCAGCAGCTTGGACTTCCAAGAGACCCAGTACTTC
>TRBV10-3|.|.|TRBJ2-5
CATSSELETQYF
TGTGCCACGTCTTCGGAGTTGGAGACCCAGTACTTC
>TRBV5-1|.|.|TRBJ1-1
CASSLVSVNTEAFF
TGCGCCAGCAGCTTGGTTTCCGTGAACACTGAAGCTTTCTTT
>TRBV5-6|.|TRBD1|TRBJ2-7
CASHGEGTGLDLWAYEQYF
TGTGCCAGCCATGGAGAGGGGACAGGGCTTGACCTGTGGGCCTACGAGCAGTACTTC